This T cell receptor (beta chain) stems from a study of T cell responses to AZD1222 COVID-19 vaccine. The V and J ends lost 7 bases and 3 bases respectively, with 16 bases between them. Germline values: CDR1 SGHRS, CDR2 YFSETQ. The CDR3 is made up of 14 amino acids. Study-level points and caveats: Once two AZD1222 doses were given, Spike-specific TCR breadth and depth went up. It was only a handful of AZD1222 recipients who were seropositive at baseline.

Analysis merged second doses at about 4 or about 12 weeks. In the case of this clone: The antigen is undetermined.

The table came from immunoSEQ multiplex PCR; TCRdb's copy has only in-frame clones and leaves some out. The sample records about 140,000 clones, around 90% being singletons. This TCR came from an adult who received the AZD1222 COVID-19 vaccine. The source material was peripheral blood, sampled 28 days after the second AZD1222 dose. The chain has TRBV5-1 and TRBJ1-1; D is uncertain. CDR3 DNA sequence: TGCGCCAGCCGCCGTCGCCCCCTGGACACTGAAGCTTTCTTT. Translated: CASRRRPLDTEAFF.